This is a list of T cell receptor beta chains from one sample in a study of beta chain features in type 1 diabetes. The repertoire was sequenced with immunoSEQ multiplex PCR; TCRdb's copy has only in-frame clones and lacks some. The data show 120,000 or so clones, about 17% seen once. Sequencing was performed on central memory CD4+ T cells from blood. Receptor source: a man aged 30 to 39 with type 1 diabetes. Each CDR3 is given with its conserved first and last residue. A D gene is named only where the DNA matches it firmly. Clone size appears in some rows only: once, few, many, or a class for an expanded clone.

clone size	D gene	J gene	V gene	CDR3 DNA	CDR3 protein
few	.	TRBJ1-1	TRBV2	TGTGCCAGCTTACAGAGCTTGAACACTGAAGCTTTCTTT	CASLQSLNTEAFF
.	TRBD1	TRBJ1-2	TRBV7-3	TGTGCCAGCAGCTTAACTTCTGCAGGGGGTGGCTACACCTTC	CASSLTSAGGGYTF
few	TRBD2	TRBJ2-7	TRBV4-3	TGCGCCAGCAGCCAAGGATATGGGCGGGGGAGCTCCTACGAGCAGTACTTC	CASSQGYGRGSSYEQYF
few	.	TRBJ1-5	TRBV7-6	TGTGCCAGCAGCTTAGCAGGGGATCAGCCCCAGCATTTT	CASSLAGDQPQHF
.	.	TRBJ2-3	TRBV6-5	TGTGCCGCCCACCTTGGGGGGGGCTCAGATACGCAGTATTTT	CAAHLGGGSDTQYF
.	.	TRBJ2-7	TRBV10-3	TGTGCCATCAGTGAAAGGGGTCCACCTTCTTCGGAGCAGTACTTC	CAISERGPPSSEQYF
.	TRBD1	TRBJ1-2	TRBV28	TGTGCCAGCAGTTCATCAGGACAGGGAAAGGTAGAAGGCTACACCTTC	CASSSSGQGKVEGYTF
.	TRBD1	TRBJ1-5	TRBV11-1	TGCGCCAGCAGTTGCCCTAGGGGGCCCGGAGAGCCCCAGCATTTT	CASSCPRGPGEPQHF
few	TRBD2	TRBJ2-1	TRBV4-3	TGCGCCTGCAGCCAAGAGACTAGCGGGGGGGTTTCGTTCTACAATGAGCAGTTCTTC	CACSQETSGGVSFYNEQFF
few	TRBD1	TRBJ2-5	TRBV9	TGTGCCAGCAGCGTAGCCCCGGGACAGGGGATCCAAGAGACCCAGTACTTC	CASSVAPGQGIQETQYF
.	TRBD1	TRBJ2-5	TRBV29-1	TGCAGCGTTGGAGGACAGGGGGTGGGAGAGACCCAGTACTTC	CSVGGQGVGETQYF
.	.	TRBJ2-3	TRBV9	TGTGCCAGCAGCGTAGAGGGATTCACAGATACGCAGTATTTT	CASSVEGFTDTQYF
.	TRBD1	TRBJ2-2	TRBV30	TGTGCCTGGAGTGCTCGACCGGGACAGAGTTCCGGGGAGCTGTTTTTT	CAWSARPGQSSGELFF
few	TRBD1	TRBJ1-6	TRBV13	TGTGCCAGCAGCCAACGGACAGGGACTATGAGGAATTCACCCCTCCACTTT	CASSQRTGTMRNSPLHF
few	TRBD1	TRBJ2-7	TRBV28	TGTGCCAGCAGCACACAGGGGACCTACGAGCAGTACTTC	CASSTQGTYEQYF
few	TRBD1	TRBJ1-4	TRBV9	TGTGCCAGCAGCGCCGGGACCAGACAGGGCGGGGGTCATGAAAAACTGTTTTTT	CASSAGTRQGGGHEKLFF
many	TRBD1	TRBJ1-2	TRBV5-1	TGCGCCAGCAGCTTGGGACAGGGAATGATCGGCTACACCTTC	CASSLGQGMIGYTF
.	.	TRBJ1-2	TRBV19	TGTGCCAGTAGTATAGGGAGGACCAACTATGGCTACACCTTC	CASSIGRTNYGYTF
.	.	TRBJ2-6	TRBV29-1	TGCAGCGTACTCGGGTCTGGGGCCAACGTCCTGACTTTC	CSVLGSGANVLTF
.	.	TRBJ2-1	TRBV27	TGTGCCAGCAGTTTAATAGGGAAACGCAATGAGCAGTTCTTC	CASSLIGKRNEQFF
once	.	TRBJ2-5	TRBV10-2	TGCGCCAGCAGTCTATACCCTCAAGAGACCCAGTACTTC	CASSLYPQETQYF
few	.	TRBJ1-3	TRBV6-5	TGTGCCAGCAGCCGACTGCTGTCCTCTGGAAACACCATATATTTT	CASSRLLSSGNTIYF
.	TRBD1	TRBJ2-7	TRBV7-9	TGTGCCAGCAGCTTAATGGGACAGGGTACCTACGAGCAGTACTTC	CASSLMGQGTYEQYF
.	TRBD1	TRBJ2-1	TRBV6-5	TGTGCCAGCAGTTATGGCTTACAGGGGGGCACTGAGCAGTTCTTC	CASSYGLQGGTEQFF
.	.	TRBJ2-3	TRBV7-2	TGTGCCAGCAGCTTACGGGCGCCCAGCACAGATACGCAGTATTTT	CASSLRAPSTDTQYF
few	.	TRBJ1-4	TRBV7-2	TGTGCCAGCAGCTTAGGGAGTTCGACTAATGAAAAACTGTTTTTT	CASSLGSSTNEKLFF
few	.	TRBJ2-3	TRBV6-5	TGTGCCAGCAGTTACTCCCATGGCACAGATACGCAGTATTTT	CASSYSHGTDTQYF
.	.	TRBJ2-3	TRBV7-2	TGTGCCAGCAGCCCGTACACGGATACGCAGTATTTT	CASSPYTDTQYF
few	.	TRBJ2-3	TRBV5-1	TGCGCCAGCAGCTTGGGTTCGCGACTAGATACAGATACGCAGTATTTT	CASSLGSRLDTDTQYF
.	TRBD1	TRBJ2-1	TRBV11-1	TGTGCCAGCAGGCTGGGACAGGGGGACTACAATGAGCAGTTCTTC	CASRLGQGDYNEQFF
.	TRBD1	TRBJ2-1	TRBV10-3	TGTGCCATCACCGGACAGGGGACGAACGAGCAGTTCTTC	CAITGQGTNEQFF
.	TRBD1	TRBJ2-2	TRBV29-1	TGCAGCGCGGGACAGCCGAACACCGGGGAGCTGTTTTTT	CSAGQPNTGELFF
few	.	TRBJ1-2	TRBV7-2	TGTGCCAGCAGCATCCACGATAGGCGGGACTATGGCTACACCTTC	CASSIHDRRDYGYTF
few	.	TRBJ2-6	TRBV28	TGTGCCAGCAGAGGCTCTGGGGCCAACGTCCTGACTTTC	CASRGSGANVLTF
many	.	TRBJ2-5	TRBV5-1	TGCGCCAGCAGCTTAAGGGACGGCGCACAAGAGACCCAGTACTTC	CASSLRDGAQETQYF
many	TRBD1	TRBJ2-7	TRBV6-1	TGTGCCAGCAGTCGGACAGGGGGCTCCTACGAGCAGTACTTC	CASSRTGGSYEQYF
.	.	TRBJ2-7	TRBV7-2	TGTGCCAGCAGCGCGTCCTACGAGCAGTACTTC	CASSASYEQYF
.	TRBD1	TRBJ1-3	TRBV7-8	TGTGCCAGCAGCTTAGAAAGGACAGGAGATCACTCTGGAAACACCATATATTTT	CASSLERTGDHSGNTIYF
few	.	TRBJ2-2	TRBV7-2	TGTGCCAGCAGCTTACGCCATGGGACCGGGGAGCTGTTTTTT	CASSLRHGTGELFF
few	TRBD1	TRBJ2-7	TRBV12-5	TGTGCTAGTGGTTTCCCAAGGGGACAGCGGTACTTC	CASGFPRGQRYF
few	.	TRBJ2-7	TRBV29-1	TGCAGCGTCTCGACAGCCCCATACGAGCAGTACTTC	CSVSTAPYEQYF
few	TRBD1	TRBJ2-7	TRBV6-5	TGTGCCAGCAGTTACGGCGGACAGGGAGACTACGAGCAGTACTTC	CASSYGGQGDYEQYF
few	TRBD1	TRBJ2-2	TRBV5-1	TGCGCCAGCAGCCCAACAGGGGAAGGGGAGCTGTTTTTT	CASSPTGEGELFF
few	.	TRBJ1-5	TRBV18	TGTGCCAGTACTGCAGGGGAGAAGCAGCCCCAGCATTTT	CASTAGEKQPQHF
.	.	TRBJ2-3	TRBV7-9	TGTGCCAGCAGGAGCGACAGGACTAGCACAGATACGCAGTATTTT	CASRSDRTSTDTQYF
.	TRBD2	TRBJ2-1	TRBV13	TGTGCCAGCAGCTTAGGCCGGTACCTAGCGGGGGAAGATGAGCAGTTCTTC	CASSLGRYLAGEDEQFF
.	.	TRBJ1-5	TRBV30	TGTGCCTGGAGCCCCGGCGGGGATCAGCCCCAGCATTTT	CAWSPGGDQPQHF
few	.	TRBJ2-7	TRBV10-1	TGCGCCAGCAGTGAGAGGAAAGGAGCGTACGAGCAGTACTTC	CASSERKGAYEQYF
.	.	TRBJ2-3	TRBV6-5	TGTGCCAGCAGTTCAGGCGAGGCAGGGGCCACAGATACGCAGTATTTT	CASSSGEAGATDTQYF
few	TRBD1	TRBJ2-2	TRBV4-2	TGTGCCAGCAGCCAACGGACAGGGATTGCCGGGGAGCTGTTTTTT	CASSQRTGIAGELFF
once	TRBD1	TRBJ2-1	TRBV9	TGTGCCAGCAGCGCACAGGGGGGCTCCTACAATGAGCAGTTCTTC	CASSAQGGSYNEQFF
few	.	TRBJ1-2	TRBV2	TGTGCCAGCAGTGGAGGACGCGAGCACTATGGCTACACCTTC	CASSGGREHYGYTF
few	.	TRBJ2-3	TRBV7-3	TGTGCCAGCAGCTCAAGCACAGATACGCAGTATTTT	CASSSSTDTQYF
.	.	TRBJ2-1	TRBV6-6	TGTGCCAGCAGTCCTCATTTAGGTGGTAATAGTGAGCAGTTCTTC	CASSPHLGGNSEQFF